This TCR beta chain was obtained from a study of Ad26.COV2.S vaccination and SARS-CoV-2 variants. As for the study in general: Intramuscular Ad26.COV2.S at 5x10^10 or 1x10^11 viral particles.

Overall study results and limits: Substantial breadth in spike-specific CD8+ and CD4+ T cell responses was reportedly seen after vaccination.

The CDR3 is made up of 17 amino acids. Germline assignment: CDR1 SGHNT and CDR2 YYREEE (reference sequence). This clone was found once. Its antigen is unknown. One end of the junction varies from germline; a read error may be responsible. TCRdb's table, derived via immunoSEQ multiplex PCR, lists solely in-frame clones and lacks some. The top ten hold roughly 6% of the sample, which has about 350,000 clones, 88% seen once. Regarding treatment: over 15 received Ad26.COV2.S at low or high dose, single or two shots; about 5 received placebo; per-sample allocation not given. It was on day 63 after the first vaccine or placebo injection that samples were taken.

The sample consisted of peripheral blood, taken in a trial of Ad26.COV2.S vaccine versus placebo. The chain combines TRBV5-4 with TRBJ2-1; TRBD2 might be the D (5 bases). This receptor was identified in a person aged 18 to 59 who received the Ad26.COV2.S COVID-19 vaccine or a placebo. The CDR3 region is CASSLDSAKRPYNEQFF. CDR3 nucleotide sequence: TGTGCCAGCAGTTTGGACTCCGCGAAGCGTCCTTACAATGAGCAGTTCTTC.